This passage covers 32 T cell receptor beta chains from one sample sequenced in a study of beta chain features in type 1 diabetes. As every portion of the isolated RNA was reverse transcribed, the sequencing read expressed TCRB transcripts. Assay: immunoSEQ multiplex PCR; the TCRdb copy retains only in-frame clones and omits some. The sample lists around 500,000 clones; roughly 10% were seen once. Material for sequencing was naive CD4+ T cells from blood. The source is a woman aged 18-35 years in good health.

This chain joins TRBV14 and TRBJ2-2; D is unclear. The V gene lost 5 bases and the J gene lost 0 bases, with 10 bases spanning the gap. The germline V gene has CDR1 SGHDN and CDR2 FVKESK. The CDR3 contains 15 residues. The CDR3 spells CASSFNIPNTGELFF. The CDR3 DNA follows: TGTGCCAGCAGCTTTAACATACCGAACACCGGGGAGCTGTTTTTT.

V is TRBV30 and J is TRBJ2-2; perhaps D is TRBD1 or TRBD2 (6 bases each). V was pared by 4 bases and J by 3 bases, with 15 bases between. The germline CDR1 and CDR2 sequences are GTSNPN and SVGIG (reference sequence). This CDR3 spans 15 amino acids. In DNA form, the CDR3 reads TGTGCCTGGAAAGGGCCAAGGGGGGACACCGGGGAGCTGTTTTTT. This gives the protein CAWKGPRGDTGELFF.

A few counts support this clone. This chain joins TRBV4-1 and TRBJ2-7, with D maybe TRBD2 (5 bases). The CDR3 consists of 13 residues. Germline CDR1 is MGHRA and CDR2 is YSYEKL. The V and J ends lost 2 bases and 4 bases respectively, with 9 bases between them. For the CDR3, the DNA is TGCGCCAGCAGCCAAACTAGTTATTACGAGCAGTACTTC. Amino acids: CASSQTSYYEQYF.

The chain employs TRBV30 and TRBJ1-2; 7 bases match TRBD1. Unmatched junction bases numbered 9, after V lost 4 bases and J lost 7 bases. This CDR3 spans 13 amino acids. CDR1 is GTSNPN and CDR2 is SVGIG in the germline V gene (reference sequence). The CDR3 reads CAWILDREGGYTF. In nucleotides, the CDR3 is TGTGCCTGGATCCTAGACAGGGAAGGTGGCTACACCTTC.

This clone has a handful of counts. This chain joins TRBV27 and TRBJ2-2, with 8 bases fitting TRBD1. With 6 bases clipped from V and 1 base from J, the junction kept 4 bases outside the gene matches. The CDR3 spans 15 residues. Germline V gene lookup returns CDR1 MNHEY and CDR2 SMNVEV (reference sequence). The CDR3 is CASRRTGMNTGELFF. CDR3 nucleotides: TGTGCCAGCAGAAGGACAGGGATGAACACCGGGGAGCTGTTTTTT.

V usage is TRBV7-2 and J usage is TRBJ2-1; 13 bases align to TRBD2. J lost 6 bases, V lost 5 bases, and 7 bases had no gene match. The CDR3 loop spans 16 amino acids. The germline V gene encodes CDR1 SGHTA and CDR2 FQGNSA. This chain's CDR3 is CASSLLLAGGPNEQFF. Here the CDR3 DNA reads TGTGCCAGCAGCCTCCTACTAGCGGGAGGGCCCAATGAGCAGTTCTTC.

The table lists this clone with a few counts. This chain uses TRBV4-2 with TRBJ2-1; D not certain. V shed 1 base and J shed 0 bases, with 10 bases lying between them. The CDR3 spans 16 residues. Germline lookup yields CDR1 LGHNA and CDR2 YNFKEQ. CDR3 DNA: TGTGCCAGCAGCCAAGTTGCGAGGAGCTCCTACAATGAGCAGTTCTTC. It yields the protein CASSQVARSSYNEQFF.

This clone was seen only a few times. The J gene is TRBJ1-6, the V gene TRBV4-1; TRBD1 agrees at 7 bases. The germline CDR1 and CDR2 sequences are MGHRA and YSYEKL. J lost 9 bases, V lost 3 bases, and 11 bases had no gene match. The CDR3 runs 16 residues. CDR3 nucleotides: TGCGCCAGCAGCCAGACCACGACAGGGCGGCTTTCACCCCTCCACTTT. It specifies CASSQTTTGRLSPLHF.

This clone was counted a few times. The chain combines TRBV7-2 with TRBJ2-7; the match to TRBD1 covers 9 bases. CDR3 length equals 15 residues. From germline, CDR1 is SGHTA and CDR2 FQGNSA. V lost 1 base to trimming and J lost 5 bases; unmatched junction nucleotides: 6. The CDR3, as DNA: TGTGCCAGCAGCTTAGGAGGGACAGGGCAAAACGAGCAGTACTTC. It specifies CASSLGGTGQNEQYF. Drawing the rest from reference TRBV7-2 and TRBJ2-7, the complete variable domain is GAGVSQSPSNKVTEKGKDVELRCDPISGHTALYWYRQSLGQGLEFLIYFQGNSAPDKSGLPSDRFSAERTGGSVSTLTIQRTQQEDSAVYLCASSLGGTGQNEQYFGPGTRLTVT.

CDR3 bases: TGCGCCAGCAGGGCTAGCGGGGTGAGCTCCTACAATGAGCAGTTCTTC. It specifies CASRASGVSSYNEQFF. The V gene is TRBV5-1, the J gene TRBJ2-1; 9 bases fit TRBD2. CDR3 size: 16 residues. V trimming: 5 bases; J trimming: 0 bases; junction bases outside the gene matches: 6. Per germline, CDR1 SGHRS and CDR2 YFSETQ.

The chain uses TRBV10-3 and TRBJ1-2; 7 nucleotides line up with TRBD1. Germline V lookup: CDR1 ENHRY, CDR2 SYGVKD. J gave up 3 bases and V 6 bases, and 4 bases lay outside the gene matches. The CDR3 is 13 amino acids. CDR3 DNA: TGTGCCATCAGCGACAGGGTAGACTATGGCTACACCTTC. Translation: CAISDRVDYGYTF.

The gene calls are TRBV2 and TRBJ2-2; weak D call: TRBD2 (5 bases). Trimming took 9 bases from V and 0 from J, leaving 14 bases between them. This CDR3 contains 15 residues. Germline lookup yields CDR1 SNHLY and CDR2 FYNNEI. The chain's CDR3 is CASRRAVANTGELFF. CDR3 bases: TGTGCCAGTAGGCGGGCAGTCGCGAACACCGGGGAGCTGTTTTTT.

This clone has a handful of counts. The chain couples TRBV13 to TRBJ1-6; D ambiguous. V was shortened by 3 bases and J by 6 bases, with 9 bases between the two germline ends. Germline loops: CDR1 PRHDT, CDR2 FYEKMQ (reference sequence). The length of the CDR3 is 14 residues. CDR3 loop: CASSLGRLNSPLHF. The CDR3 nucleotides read TGTGCCAGCAGCTTGGGCAGACTTAATTCACCCCTCCACTTT.

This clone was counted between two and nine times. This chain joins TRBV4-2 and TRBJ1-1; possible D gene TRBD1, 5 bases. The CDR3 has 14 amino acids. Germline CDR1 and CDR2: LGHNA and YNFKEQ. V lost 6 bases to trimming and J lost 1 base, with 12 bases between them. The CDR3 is CASRHIQENTEAFF. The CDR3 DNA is TGTGCCAGCAGGCATATACAGGAGAACACTGAAGCTTTCTTT.

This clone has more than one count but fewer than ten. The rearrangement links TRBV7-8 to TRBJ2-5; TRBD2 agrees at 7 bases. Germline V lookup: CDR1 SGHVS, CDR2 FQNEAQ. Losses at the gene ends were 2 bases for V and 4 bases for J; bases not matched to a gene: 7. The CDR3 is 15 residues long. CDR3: CASSLRRERAETQYF. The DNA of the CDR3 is TGTGCCAGCAGCTTAAGGCGGGAGAGGGCAGAGACCCAGTACTTC.

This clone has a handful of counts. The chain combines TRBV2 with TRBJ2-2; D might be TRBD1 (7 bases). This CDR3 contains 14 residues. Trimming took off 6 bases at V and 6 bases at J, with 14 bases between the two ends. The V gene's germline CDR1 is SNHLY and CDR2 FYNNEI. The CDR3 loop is CASRDYRGPGELFF. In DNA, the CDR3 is TGTGCCAGCAGGGACTACAGGGGTCCCGGGGAGCTGTTTTTT.

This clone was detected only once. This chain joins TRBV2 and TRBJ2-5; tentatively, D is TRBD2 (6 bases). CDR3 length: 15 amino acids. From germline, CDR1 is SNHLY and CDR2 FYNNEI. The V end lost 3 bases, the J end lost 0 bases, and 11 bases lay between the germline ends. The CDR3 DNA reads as TGTGCCAGCAGTGATTTCGGGGGTTACCAAGAGACCCAGTACTTC. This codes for CASSDFGGYQETQYF.

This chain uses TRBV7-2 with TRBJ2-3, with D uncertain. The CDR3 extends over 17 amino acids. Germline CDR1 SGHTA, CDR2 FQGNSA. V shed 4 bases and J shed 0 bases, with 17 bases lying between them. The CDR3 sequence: CASSSRGVAASTDTQYF. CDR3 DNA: TGTGCCAGCAGCTCCCGTGGGGTGGCAGCTAGCACAGATACGCAGTATTTT.

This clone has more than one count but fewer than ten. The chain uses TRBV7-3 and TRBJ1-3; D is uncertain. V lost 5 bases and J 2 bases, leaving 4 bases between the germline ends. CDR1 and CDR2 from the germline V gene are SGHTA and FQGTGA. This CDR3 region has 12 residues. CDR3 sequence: CASSQTGNTIYF. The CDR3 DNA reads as TGTGCCAGCAGCCAGACTGGAAACACCATATATTTT.

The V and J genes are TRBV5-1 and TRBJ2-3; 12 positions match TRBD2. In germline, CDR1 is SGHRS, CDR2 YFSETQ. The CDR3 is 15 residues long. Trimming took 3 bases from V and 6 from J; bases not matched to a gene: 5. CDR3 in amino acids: CASSYRLAGADTQYF. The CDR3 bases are TGCGCCAGCAGCTATCGACTAGCGGGAGCGGATACGCAGTATTTT.

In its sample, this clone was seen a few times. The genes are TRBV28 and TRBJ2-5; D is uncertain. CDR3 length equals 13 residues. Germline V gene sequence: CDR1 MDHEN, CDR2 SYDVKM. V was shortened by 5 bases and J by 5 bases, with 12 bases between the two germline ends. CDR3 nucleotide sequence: TGTGCCAGCAGTCCTGGTAGTACCGAGACCCAGTACTTC. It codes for CASSPGSTETQYF.

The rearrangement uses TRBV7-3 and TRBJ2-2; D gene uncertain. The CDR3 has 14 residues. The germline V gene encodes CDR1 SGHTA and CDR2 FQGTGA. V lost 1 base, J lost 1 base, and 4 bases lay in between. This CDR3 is CASSLMGNTGELFF. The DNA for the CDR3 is TGTGCCAGCAGCTTAATGGGGAACACCGGGGAGCTGTTTTTT.

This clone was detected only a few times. CDR3 sequence (DNA): TGTGCCAGCAGCTTTCGGGGGAACACTGAAGCTTTCTTT. Protein product: CASSFRGNTEAFF. V is TRBV7-2 and J is TRBJ1-1; no definite D call. The CDR3 contains 13 residues. Germline V CDR1 and CDR2: SGHTA, FQGNSA. V dropped 3 bases and J dropped 1 base, with 6 bases sitting between them.

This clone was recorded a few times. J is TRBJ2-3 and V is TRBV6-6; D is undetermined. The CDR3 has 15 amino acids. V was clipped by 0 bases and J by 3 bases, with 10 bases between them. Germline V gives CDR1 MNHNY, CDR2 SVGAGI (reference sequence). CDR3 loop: CASSYSRQFTDTQYF. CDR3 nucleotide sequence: TGTGCCAGCAGTTACTCGAGGCAGTTTACAGATACGCAGTATTTT.

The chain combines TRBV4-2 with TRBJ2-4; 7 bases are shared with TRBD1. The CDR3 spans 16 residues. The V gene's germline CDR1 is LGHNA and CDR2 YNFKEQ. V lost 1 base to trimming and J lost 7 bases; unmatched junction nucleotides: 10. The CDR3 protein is CASSQVGEGARNIQYF. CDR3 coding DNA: TGTGCCAGCAGCCAAGTGGGAGAGGGGGCAAGGAACATTCAGTACTTC.

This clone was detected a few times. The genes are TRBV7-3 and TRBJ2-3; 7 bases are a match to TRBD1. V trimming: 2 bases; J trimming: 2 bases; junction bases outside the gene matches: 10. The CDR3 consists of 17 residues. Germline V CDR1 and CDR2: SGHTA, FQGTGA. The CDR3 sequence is CASSLLSVGQHTDTQYF. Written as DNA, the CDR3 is TGTGCCAGCAGCTTATTATCGGTGGGACAGCACACAGATACGCAGTATTTT. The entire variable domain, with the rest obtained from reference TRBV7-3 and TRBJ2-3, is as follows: GAGVSQTPSNKVTEKGKYVELRCDPISGHTALYWYRQSLGQGPEFLIYFQGTGAADDSGLPNDRFFAVRPEGSVSTLKIQRTERGDSAVYLCASSLLSVGQHTDTQYFGPGTRLTVL.

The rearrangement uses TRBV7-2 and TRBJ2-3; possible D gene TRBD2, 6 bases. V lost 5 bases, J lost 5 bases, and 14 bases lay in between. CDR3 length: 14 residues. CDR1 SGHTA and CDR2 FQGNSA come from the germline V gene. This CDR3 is CASSPNLGGDTQYF. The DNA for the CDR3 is TGTGCCAGCAGCCCAAACCTCGGGGGAGATACGCAGTATTTT.

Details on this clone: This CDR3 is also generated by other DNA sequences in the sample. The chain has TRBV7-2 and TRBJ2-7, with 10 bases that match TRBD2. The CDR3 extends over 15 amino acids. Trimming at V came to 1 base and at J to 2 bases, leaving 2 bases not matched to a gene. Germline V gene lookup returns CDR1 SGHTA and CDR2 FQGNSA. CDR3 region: CASSLGLAGAYEQYF. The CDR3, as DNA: TGTGCCAGCAGCTTAGGGCTAGCGGGGGCCTACGAGCAGTACTTC.

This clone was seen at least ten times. CDR3 nucleotide sequence: TGCGCCAGCAGCGAGGACAGTCTTCTCTATGGCTACACCTTC. Its translation: CASSEDSLLYGYTF. The V call is TRBV23-1, the J call TRBJ1-2; D might be TRBD1 (6 bases). TRBV23-1 is classed as an ORF, of uncertain function. V shed 6 bases and J shed 4 bases, with 15 bases lying between them. The CDR3 spans 14 residues.

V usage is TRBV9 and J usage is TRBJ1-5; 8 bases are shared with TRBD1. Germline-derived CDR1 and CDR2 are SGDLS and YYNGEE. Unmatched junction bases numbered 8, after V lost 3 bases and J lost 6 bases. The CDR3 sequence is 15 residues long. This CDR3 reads CASSAADREGQPQHF. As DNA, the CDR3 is TGTGCCAGCAGCGCAGCGGACAGGGAAGGTCAGCCCCAGCATTTT.

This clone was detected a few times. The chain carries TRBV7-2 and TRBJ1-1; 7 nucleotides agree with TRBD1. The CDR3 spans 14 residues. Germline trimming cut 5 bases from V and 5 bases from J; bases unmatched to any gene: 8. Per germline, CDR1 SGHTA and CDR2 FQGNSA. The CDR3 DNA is TGTGCCAGCAGCCTCATACAGGGGAGGACTGAAGCTTTCTTT. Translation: CASSLIQGRTEAFF.

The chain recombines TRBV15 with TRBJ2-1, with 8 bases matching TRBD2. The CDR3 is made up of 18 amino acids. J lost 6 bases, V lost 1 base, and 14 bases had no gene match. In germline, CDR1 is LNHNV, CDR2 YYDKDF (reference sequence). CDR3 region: CATSRGDLGLAGLNEQFF. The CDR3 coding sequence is TGTGCCACCAGCAGAGGGGACTTAGGACTAGCCGGCCTCAATGAGCAGTTCTTC. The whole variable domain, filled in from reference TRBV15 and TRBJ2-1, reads DAMVIQNPRYQVTQFGKPVTLSCSQTLNHNVMYWYQQKSSQAPKLLFHYYDKDFNNEADTPDNFQSRRPNTSFCFLDIRSPGLGDTAMYLCATSRGDLGLAGLNEQFFGPGTRLTVL.